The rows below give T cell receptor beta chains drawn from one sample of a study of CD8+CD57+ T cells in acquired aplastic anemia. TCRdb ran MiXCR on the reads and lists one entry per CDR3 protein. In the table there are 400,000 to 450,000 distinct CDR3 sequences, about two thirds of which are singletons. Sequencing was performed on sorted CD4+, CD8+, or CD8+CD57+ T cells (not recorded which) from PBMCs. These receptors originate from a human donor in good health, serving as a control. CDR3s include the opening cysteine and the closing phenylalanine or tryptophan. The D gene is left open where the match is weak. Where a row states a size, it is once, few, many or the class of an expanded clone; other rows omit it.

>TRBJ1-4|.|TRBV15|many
TGTGCCACCACCCCCCGAAAGGTCTTGAGTGAAAAACTGTTTTTT
CATTPRKVLSEKLFF
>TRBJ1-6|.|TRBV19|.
TGTGCCAGTAGTATCCCAGAAGGGGGGAATTCACCCCTCCACTTT
CASSIPEGGNSPLHF
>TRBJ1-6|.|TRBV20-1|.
TGCAGTGCCTCGGACAGAAGGAGCTCCTATAATTCACCCCTCCACTTT
CSASDRRSSYNSPLHF
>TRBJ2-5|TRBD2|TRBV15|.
TGTGCCAGCAGCAGGGCCGGAAGCGGGGGGGGTCGAGAGACCCAGTACTTC
CASSRAGSGGGRETQYF
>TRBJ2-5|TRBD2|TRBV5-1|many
TGCGCCAGCAGCTTGGGGTTAGCGGGGTTGATGGAAGAGACCCAGTACTTC
CASSLGLAGLMEETQYF
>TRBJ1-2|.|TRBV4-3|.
TGCAGCATCATACCCGTAGACTATGGCTACACCTTC
CSIIPVDYGYTF
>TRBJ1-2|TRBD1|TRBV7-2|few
TGTGCCAGCAGCTCGGAGACAGGGGGCGGCTACACCTTC
CASSSETGGGYTF
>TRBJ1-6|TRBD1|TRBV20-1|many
TGCAGTGCTAGAATGACTGGGACAGGGAATTCACCCCTCCACTTT
CSARMTGTGNSPLHF
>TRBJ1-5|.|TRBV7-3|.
TGTGCCAGCAACCGTGGGGGAGGGGGTCAGCCCCAGCACTTT
CASNRGGGGQPQHF
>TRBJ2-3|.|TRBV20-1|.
TGCAGCGTTGTAGGGTTGTTAACCTCAGATACGCAGTATTTT
CSVVGLLTSDTQYF
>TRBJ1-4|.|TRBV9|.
TGTGCCAGCAGCCCAAGTGGGGGTGATGAAAAACTGTTTTTT
CASSPSGGDEKLFF
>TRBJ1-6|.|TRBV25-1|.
TGTGCCAGCAGTGGAACTCGGAGCAATTCACCCCTCCACTTT
CASSGTRSNSPLHF
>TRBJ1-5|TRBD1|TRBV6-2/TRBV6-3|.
TGTGCCAGCAGCTCGGGACAGCCTAGCAATCAGCCCCAGCATTTT
CASSSGQPSNQPQHF
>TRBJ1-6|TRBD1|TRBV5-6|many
TGTGCCAGCAGCCGACGACGGGACAGGGGGCTAAGGGGAGATAATTCACCCCTCCACTTT
CASSRRRDRGLRGDNSPLHF
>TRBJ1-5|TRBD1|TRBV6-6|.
TGTGCCAGCAGTACAGGGGCCACGAATCAGCCCCAGCATTTT
CASSTGATNQPQHF
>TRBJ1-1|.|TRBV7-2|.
TGTGCCAGCAGCTTAACCAGCACATATACGCAGTATTATGCTTTCTTT
CASSLTSTYTQYYAFF
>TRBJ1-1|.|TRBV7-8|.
.
CASSFSYEQYVGPF
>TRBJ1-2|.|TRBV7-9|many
TGTGCCAGCAGCTTAGACACATCCGGTGGCTACACCTTC
CASSLDTSGGYTF
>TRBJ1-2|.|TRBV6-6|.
TGCGCCAGCAGTCGAAATCCTCAGGGATCTGGCTACACCTTC
CASSRNPQGSGYTF
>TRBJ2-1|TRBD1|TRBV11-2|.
TGTGCCAGCAGCTTAGGACAGGGGGAGGGATGGCGGCAGTTCTTC
CASSLGQGEGWRQFF
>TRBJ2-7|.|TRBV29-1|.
TGCAGCGTTGGAGCGGCCTACGAGCAGTACTTC
CSVGAAYEQYF
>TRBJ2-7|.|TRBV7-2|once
TGTGCCAGCAGCGTAGAACAAGTACACGCCCAGCACTTCTACTTC
CASSVEQVHAQHFYF
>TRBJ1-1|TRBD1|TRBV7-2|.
TGTGCCAGCAGCTTAGACGGGACAGCTAGTGAGGCTTTCTTT
CASSLDGTASEAFF
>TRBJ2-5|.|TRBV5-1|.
.
CASSFGQGAKTQHF
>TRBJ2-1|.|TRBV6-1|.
TGTGCCAGCAGTGAATCACCGTCTAGATACAATGAGCAGTTCTTC
CASSESPSRYNEQFF
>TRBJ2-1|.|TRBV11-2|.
TGTGCCAGCAGCTTAGTGGGGGAGAGGCAGTTCTTC
CASSLVGERQFF
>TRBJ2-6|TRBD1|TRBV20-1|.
TGCAGTGCTAAGACAGGGTTTACAGAGACCAACGTCCTGACTTTC
CSAKTGFTETNVLTF
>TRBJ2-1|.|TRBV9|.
.
CASSMNSGELFFDEQFF
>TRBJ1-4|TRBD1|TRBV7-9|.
TGCGCCAGCAGCGTGGAAGGGACAGGGGAAAAACTGTTTTTT
CASSVEGTGEKLFF
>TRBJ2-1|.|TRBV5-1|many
TGCGCCAGCAGCTGGTACGGGGGGCCAACACACAATGAGCAGTTCTTC
CASSWYGGPTHNEQFF
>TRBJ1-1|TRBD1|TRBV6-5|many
TGTGCCAGCAGTTACCTATCCCGGGACAGGAACACTGAAGCTTTCTTT
CASSYLSRDRNTEAFF
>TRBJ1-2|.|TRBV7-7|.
TGTGCTAGCAGCTTAGTTGGCCGCGGGGACACCGGGGAGTTC
CASSLVGRGDTGEF
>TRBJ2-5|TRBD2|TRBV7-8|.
TGTGCCAGCAGCTCCTATACTAGCGGGGGGGGAGAGACCCAGTACTTC
CASSSYTSGGGETQYF
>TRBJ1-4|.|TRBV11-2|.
TGTGCCAGCAGCATAGGAACAGTAGAAAAACTGTTTTTT
CASSIGTVEKLFF
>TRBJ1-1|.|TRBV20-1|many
TGCAGTGCTAGTCCCCGGGCCACTGAAGCTTTCTTT
CSASPRATEAFF
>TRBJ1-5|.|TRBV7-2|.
TGTGCCAGCAGCTTACCAGAGGGAGAGCACGAGCATTTT
CASSLPEGEHEHF
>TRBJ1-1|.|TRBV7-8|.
TGTGCCAGCAGCTTAGCGGTGTCGAGAATTACTTCTGGCGCTTTCTTT
CASSLAVSRITSGAFF
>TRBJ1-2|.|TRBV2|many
TGTGCCAGCAACATGATCCGGGGAAACTATGGCTACACCTTC
CASNMIRGNYGYTF
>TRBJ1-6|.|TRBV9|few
TGTGCCAGGCTAACTTCACCCCTCCACTTT
CARLTSPLHF
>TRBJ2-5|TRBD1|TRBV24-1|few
TGTGCCACCAGTGACAATAACAGGGGGCAGTACCAAGAGACCCAGTACTTC
CATSDNNRGQYQETQYF
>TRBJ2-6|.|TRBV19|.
TGTGCCAGTAGTATCGCCGGGGTGTCCTGCGGGCAGTACTTCCTGACTTTC
CASSIAGVSCGQYFLTF
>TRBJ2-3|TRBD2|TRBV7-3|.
TGTGCCAGCAGCCCGGTACGGGGGGGCGCAGTAGATACGCAGTATTTT
CASSPVRGGAVDTQYF
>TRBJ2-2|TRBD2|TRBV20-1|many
TGCAGTGCACCTCCTAGCGGGGGGCGGGGGGAGCTGTTTTTT
CSAPPSGGRGELFF
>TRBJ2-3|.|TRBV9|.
TGTGCCAGCAACCGCGAGGGGTTATCTAGCACAGATACGCAGTATTTT
CASNREGLSSTDTQYF
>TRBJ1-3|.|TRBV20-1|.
TGCAGTGCTACTCCAACAGGGATTCATAACACCATATATTTT
CSATPTGIHNTIYF
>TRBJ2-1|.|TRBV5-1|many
TGCGCCAGCAGCTTGGTCAGGGCCAATGAGCAGTTCTTC
CASSLVRANEQFF
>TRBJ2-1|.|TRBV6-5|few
TGTGCCAGCAGGGAGGTGTTCAGCCCCCTTAGTGACAATGAGCAGTTCTTC
CASREVFSPLSDNEQFF
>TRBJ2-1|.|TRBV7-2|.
TGTGCCAGCAGCTACGTCAATGCGCAGTTATTC
CASSYVNAQLF
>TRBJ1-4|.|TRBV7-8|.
TGTGCCAGCAGCTTACGGCAGGGGCTAAAACTGTTTTTT
CASSLRQGLKLFF
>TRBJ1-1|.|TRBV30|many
TGTGCCTGGACAGAGAGACTAAACACTGAAGCTTTCTTT
CAWTERLNTEAFF
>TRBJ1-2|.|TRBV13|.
TGTGCCAGTAGCTCCACTGGCCACCTGGAGGGCTACACCTTC
CASSSTGHLEGYTF
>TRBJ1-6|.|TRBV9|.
TGCGCCAGCAGCTTGGAGGGCGGAGGGTCACCCCTCCACTTT
CASSLEGGGSPLHF
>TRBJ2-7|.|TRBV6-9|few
TGCGCCAGCAGTGAGTTCACCGGGAACCACGAGCAGTACTTC
CASSEFTGNHEQYF
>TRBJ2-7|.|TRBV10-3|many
TGTGCCATCAGTGAGTCACAGGGTAGTAGCTACGAGCAGTACTTC
CAISESQGSSYEQYF
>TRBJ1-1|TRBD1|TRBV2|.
TGTGCCAGCAGTGGAGCAGGGGGAGGTGTCACTGAAGCTTTCTTT
CASSGAGGGVTEAFF
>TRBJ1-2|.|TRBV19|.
TGTGCCAGTAGCGTGCGAGGCTACGGCTGCACCTTC
CASSVRGYGCTF
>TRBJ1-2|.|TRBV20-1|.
TGCAGTGCTAACGACAATTATGGCTACACCTTC
CSANDNYGYTF
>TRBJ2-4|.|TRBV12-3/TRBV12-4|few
TGTGCCGGCAGCCGGAATTTACTAGCCAAAAACATTCAGTACTTC
CAGSRNLLAKNIQYF
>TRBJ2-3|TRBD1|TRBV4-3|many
TGCGCCAGCAGCCAAGATCGGACAGGGGGAACAGATACGCAGTATTTT
CASSQDRTGGTDTQYF
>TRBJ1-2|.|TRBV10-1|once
TGCGCCAGCAGTGACGGCAGGGCTAACTATGGCTACACCTTC
CASSDGRANYGYTF